The clone carrying this TCR beta chain was found a few times. Its antigen is currently unknown. TCRdb fed the 5' RACE reads into MiXCR, producing one record per CDR3 protein. The data show 450,000 or so distinct CDR3 sequences, approximately 23% seen once. This entry belongs to a study of T-cell memory formation after mild COVID-19. Findings of the study overall: Memory cells collected pre-infection included some clones that later responded, suggesting cross-reactive memory joined. Largely, contracting CD4+ clones fell within CM and EM, and contracting CD8+ clones within EMRA.

Trimming removed 5 bases from V and 3 bases from J; junction bases left unmatched: 4. Germline V gene sequence: CDR1 SEHNR, CDR2 FQNEAQ (reference sequence). CDR3 size: 13 residues. The sample comprised PBMCs or a T cell subset sorted from them (not recorded which). The clonotype was recovered from an adult woman who had mild COVID-19 (a few samples of this study predate the infection). Cell type and time point are not known. The chain couples TRBV7-9 to TRBJ2-7; 7 nucleotides match TRBD2. CDR3 loop: CASSRPGGYEQYF. CDR3 nucleotides: TGTGCCAGCAGCCGGCCGGGGGGCTACGAGCAGTACTTC.